These T cell receptor beta chains were read from a single sample in a study of cytomegalovirus exposure and HLA in healthy donors. Clones were sequenced by immunoSEQ multiplex PCR, and TCRdb holds only the in-frame ones, with some missing. The data contain under 250,000 clones, around 84% of them singletons. Source material: PBMCs. These TCRs come from a girl aged 2 to 10 in good health and CMV-seronegative. CDR3s include the opening cysteine and the closing phenylalanine or tryptophan. The order of the fields is D gene, J gene, V gene, clone size, CDR3 protein, CDR3 DNA. The D gene is left open where the match is weak. Not all rows give a size; the values are once, few, many and, for expanded clones, a class.

>.|TRBJ2-1|TRBV27|.
CASSYGGNEQFF
TGTGCCAGCAGTTACGGCGGCAATGAGCAGTTCTTC
>.|TRBJ2-7|TRBV13|.
CAGSSKSYEQYF
TGTGCCGGCAGCTCAAAGAGCTACGAGCAGTACTTC
>.|TRBJ2-3|TRBV6-4|.
CASSDEVSDTQYF
TGTGCCAGCAGTGATGAGGTCTCAGATACGCAGTATTTT
>TRBD2|TRBJ2-3|TRBV6-1|.
CASSDRRGGADTQYF
TGTGCCAGCAGTGACCGCCGTGGGGGGGCAGATACGCAGTATTTT
>TRBD2|TRBJ2-1|TRBV2|.
CASSGAGGLGEQFF
TGTGCCAGCAGTGGAGCGGGAGGGTTAGGTGAGCAGTTCTTC
>TRBD1|TRBJ1-5|TRBV7-9|.
CASSDGQIHRGDQPQHF
TGTGCCAGCAGCGACGGACAAATTCACAGGGGCGATCAGCCCCAGCATTTT
>.|TRBJ2-1|TRBV6-1|.
CASSYDNEQFF
TGTGCCAGCAGTTATGACAATGAGCAGTTCTTC
>.|TRBJ2-1|TRBV7-2|.
CASSLSGGGFNEQFF
TGTGCCAGCAGCTTGAGTGGCGGAGGGTTCAATGAGCAGTTCTTC
>TRBD1|TRBJ1-4|TRBV9|.
CASSAATGGSEKLFF
TGTGCCAGCAGCGCCGCTACAGGGGGAAGTGAAAAACTGTTTTTT
>.|TRBJ1-4|TRBV6-1|.
CASSDRVVEKLFF
TGTGCCAGCAGTGACAGGGTCGTTGAAAAACTGTTTTTT
>.|TRBJ2-7|TRBV7-3|.
CASSSGGASYEQYF
TGTGCCAGCAGCTCCGGAGGGGCCAGCTACGAGCAGTACTTC
>.|TRBJ1-3|TRBV6-1|.
CASSGGGVSGNTIYF
TGTGCCAGCAGTGGGGGAGGGGTTTCCGGAAACACCATATATTTT
>TRBD1|TRBJ1-5|TRBV15|.
CATSGGQGQGQPQHF
TGTGCCACCAGCGGGGGACAGGGACAGGGTCAGCCCCAGCATTTT
>.|TRBJ2-3|TRBV6-1|once
CASSDRGADTQYF
TGTGCCAGCAGTGACAGGGGGGCGGATACGCAGTATTTT
>.|TRBJ1-1|TRBV9|.
CASRRRGGVDWNTEAFF
TGTGCCAGCAGAAGGAGAGGGGGGGTCGACTGGAACACTGAAGCTTTCTTT
>TRBD1|TRBJ2-7|TRBV7-9|once
CASSLSPGQDYEQYF
TGTGCCAGCAGCCTCTCCCCGGGACAGGACTACGAGCAGTACTTC
>.|TRBJ1-1|TRBV5-1|.
CASRQEEGTAEAFF
TGCGCCAGCAGGCAAGAGGAGGGTACAGCAGAAGCTTTCTTT
>.|TRBJ2-1|TRBV7-6|.
CASSLTGVASYNEQFF
TGTGCCAGCAGCTTAACGGGAGTGGCCTCCTACAATGAGCAGTTCTTC
>.|TRBJ1-2|TRBV2|.
CASGRLGFYGYTF
TGTGCCAGCGGGAGATTGGGGTTTTATGGCTACACCTTC
>.|TRBJ2-3|TRBV7-8|.
CASSPSRVTDTQYF
TGTGCCAGCAGCCCAAGCCGGGTTACAGATACGCAGTATTTT
>TRBD1|TRBJ1-3|TRBV19|.
CASTRDRVDTIYF
TGTGCCAGTACCCGGGACAGGGTCGACACCATATATTTT
>.|TRBJ1-6|TRBV11-3|.
CASSNRVNSPLHF
TGTGCCAGCAGCAACAGGGTGAATTCACCCCTCCACTTT
>.|TRBJ2-6|TRBV6-4|.
CASSETGSYSGANVLTF
TGTGCCAGCAGTGAAACAGGGTCCTACTCTGGGGCCAACGTCCTGACTTTC
>TRBD1|TRBJ1-5|TRBV11-3|.
CASSRDRRYSNQPQHF
TGTGCCAGCAGCCGGGACAGGCGCTATAGCAATCAGCCCCAGCATTTT
>TRBD1|TRBJ2-5|TRBV19|.
CASRRTGGSETQYF
TGTGCCAGTAGAAGGACAGGGGGTTCAGAGACCCAGTACTTC
>.|TRBJ1-6|TRBV5-1|.
CASSLVGGVRSPLHF
TGCGCCAGCAGCTTGGTAGGGGGTGTGAGGTCACCCCTCCACTTT
>.|TRBJ2-1|TRBV29-1|.
CSVPWPPGGGTNEQFF
TGCAGCGTTCCGTGGCCCCCCGGCGGCGGGACCAATGAGCAGTTCTTC
>.|TRBJ1-1|TRBV10-3|.
CAISATGVGTEAFF
TGTGCCATCAGCGCGACAGGAGTAGGCACTGAAGCTTTCTTT
>.|TRBJ1-5|TRBV6-1|.
CASSAGQGLQPQHF
TGTGCCAGCAGTGCTGGGCAGGGACTTCAGCCCCAGCATTTT
>TRBD2|TRBJ2-7|TRBV7-9|.
CASSLVGGTSYEQYF
TGTGCCAGCAGCTTAGTCGGGGGGACCTCCTACGAGCAGTACTTC
>.|TRBJ1-6|TRBV6-1|.
CASRTGQNNSPLHF
TGTGCCAGCCGAACAGGGCAAAATAATTCACCCCTCCACTTT
>TRBD1|TRBJ2-7|TRBV5-4|.
CASSLAPPGQSYEQYF
TGTGCCAGCAGCTTGGCCCCGCCGGGACAGAGCTACGAGCAGTACTTC
>.|TRBJ1-4|TRBV28|.
CASSLRGGTNEKLFF
TGTGCCAGCAGTTTGAGAGGGGGAACGAATGAAAAACTGTTTTTT
>.|TRBJ2-6|TRBV11-1|.
CASSSRGLSYSGANVLTF
TGTGCCAGCAGCTCTCGGGGACTTTCGTACTCTGGGGCCAACGTCCTGACTTTC
>.|TRBJ2-7|TRBV30|few
CAWRGPGELFSYEQYF
TGTGCCTGGAGGGGCCCGGGGGAGCTCTTCTCCTACGAGCAGTACTTC
>.|TRBJ2-5|TRBV19|.
CASRTTGGETQYF
TGTGCCAGTAGGACGACGGGCGGGGAGACCCAGTACTTC
>.|TRBJ1-2|TRBV30|.
CAWAQGSNYGYTF
TGTGCCTGGGCCCAGGGGTCTAACTATGGCTACACCTTC
>.|TRBJ2-1|TRBV4-1|.
CASSQDATRPYNEQFF
TGCGCCAGCAGCCAAGATGCCACTAGACCTTACAATGAGCAGTTCTTC
>TRBD2|TRBJ2-7|TRBV9|.
CASSVGASGNEQYF
TGTGCCAGCAGCGTAGGTGCTAGCGGGAACGAGCAGTACTTC
>.|TRBJ1-2|TRBV6-1|.
CASSEAPRVDGYTF
TGTGCCAGCAGTGAAGCACCCAGGGTCGATGGCTACACCTTC
>.|TRBJ1-5|TRBV27|.
CASSLLGGPQHF
TGTGCCAGCAGTTTATTAGGAGGGCCCCAGCATTTT
>TRBD1|TRBJ1-2|TRBV7-8|.
CASSHMTGGTYGYTF
TGTGCCAGCAGCCATATGACAGGGGGTACTTATGGCTACACCTTC
>.|TRBJ1-6|TRBV7-8|.
CASSSDWGDSPLHF
TGTGCCAGCAGCTCCGACTGGGGGGATTCACCCCTCCACTTT
>TRBD1|TRBJ1-3|TRBV6-5|once
CASSKTGGSGNTIYF
TGTGCCAGCTCAAAGACAGGGGGCTCTGGAAACACCATATATTTT
>TRBD2|TRBJ2-5|TRBV5-1|once
CASSHRRGQETQYF
TGCGCCAGCAGCCACAGGCGGGGGCAAGAGACCCAGTACTTC
>.|TRBJ2-3|TRBV6-5|.
CASSSRSGTTDTQYF
TGTGCCAGCAGTTCTAGGAGCGGTACCACAGATACGCAGTATTTT
>.|TRBJ1-1|TRBV6-1|.
CASSDRNTEAFF
TGTGCCAGCAGTGACAGGAACACTGAAGCTTTCTTT
>TRBD1|TRBJ1-4|TRBV11-2|once
CASSRTGVEKLFF
TGTGCCAGCAGTCGAACAGGGGTGGAAAAACTGTTTTTT